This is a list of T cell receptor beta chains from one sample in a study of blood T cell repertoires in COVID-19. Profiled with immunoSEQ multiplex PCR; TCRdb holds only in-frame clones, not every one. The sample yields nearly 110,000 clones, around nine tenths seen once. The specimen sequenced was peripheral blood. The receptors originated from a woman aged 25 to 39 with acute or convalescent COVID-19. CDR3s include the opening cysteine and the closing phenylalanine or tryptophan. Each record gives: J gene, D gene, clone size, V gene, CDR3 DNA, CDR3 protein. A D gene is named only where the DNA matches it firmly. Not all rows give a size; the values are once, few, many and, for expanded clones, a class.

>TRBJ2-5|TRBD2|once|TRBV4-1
TGCGCCAGCAGCCAGGGGACTAAGGAGACCCAGTACTTC
CASSQGTKETQYF
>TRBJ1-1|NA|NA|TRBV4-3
TGCGCCAGCAGCCAATGGGGAGGGGATGGGGACACTGAAGCTTTCTTT
CASSQWGGDGDTEAFF
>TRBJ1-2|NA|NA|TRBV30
TGTGCCTGGACAGCAGGGCGGCACGGCTACACCTTC
CAWTAGRHGYTF
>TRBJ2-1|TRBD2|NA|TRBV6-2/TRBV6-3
TGTGCCAGCAGTTACTGGAGTCTAGCGGGAGGGCCGTTTTACAATGAGCAGTTCTTC
CASSYWSLAGGPFYNEQFF
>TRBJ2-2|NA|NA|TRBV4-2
TGTGCCAGCAGCCAAGAAACAGGGTCCAGGGGGGAGCTGTTTTTT
CASSQETGSRGELFF
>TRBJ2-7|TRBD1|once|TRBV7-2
TGTGCCAGCAGCTCCGGACAGGGGGACTACGAGCAGTACTTC
CASSSGQGDYEQYF
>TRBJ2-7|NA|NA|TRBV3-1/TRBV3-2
TGTGCCAGCAGCCCAGGTCCCGCAGGGGAGCAGTACTTC
CASSPGPAGEQYF
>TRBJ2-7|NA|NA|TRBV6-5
TGTGCCAGCAGTCCGTACAGGACCTTCTACGAGCAGTACTTC
CASSPYRTFYEQYF
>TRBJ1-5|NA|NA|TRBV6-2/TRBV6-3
TGTGCCAGCAGTCCGCCGGAGGGCACGTGGAGCAATCAGCCCCAGCATTTT
CASSPPEGTWSNQPQHF
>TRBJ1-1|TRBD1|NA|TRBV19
TGTGCCAGTAGTAAGGGACAGGGGAACACTGAAGCTTTCTTT
CASSKGQGNTEAFF
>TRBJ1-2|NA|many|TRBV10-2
TGCGCCAGCAGTGAGTCACTCGTCAGGCCGAAGGGCTACACCTTC
CASSESLVRPKGYTF
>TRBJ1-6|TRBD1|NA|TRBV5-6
TGTGCCAGCAGCCTGGGGACAGGGGGATCACCCCTCCACTTT
CASSLGTGGSPLHF
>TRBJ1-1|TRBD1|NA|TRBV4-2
TGTGCCAGCAGCCAAGAGACAGGGGACACTGAAGCTTTCTTT
CASSQETGDTEAFF
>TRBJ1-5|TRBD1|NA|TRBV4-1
TGCGCCAGCAGCCAAGTACAGGGGGATTATAGCAATCAGCCCCAGCATTTT
CASSQVQGDYSNQPQHF
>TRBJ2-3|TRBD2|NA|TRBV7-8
TGTGCCAGCAGCCAGACTAGCGGGATTAGCACAGATACGCAGTATTTT
CASSQTSGISTDTQYF
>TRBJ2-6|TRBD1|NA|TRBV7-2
TGTGCCAGCAGCTTAGCACTGATCTCGGGACAGCAACTCTCTGGGGCCAACGTCCTGACTTTC
CASSLALISGQQLSGANVLTF
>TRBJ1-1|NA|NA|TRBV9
TGTGCCAGCAGCGTCGGAGGGCGCAACACTGAAGCTTTCTTT
CASSVGGRNTEAFF